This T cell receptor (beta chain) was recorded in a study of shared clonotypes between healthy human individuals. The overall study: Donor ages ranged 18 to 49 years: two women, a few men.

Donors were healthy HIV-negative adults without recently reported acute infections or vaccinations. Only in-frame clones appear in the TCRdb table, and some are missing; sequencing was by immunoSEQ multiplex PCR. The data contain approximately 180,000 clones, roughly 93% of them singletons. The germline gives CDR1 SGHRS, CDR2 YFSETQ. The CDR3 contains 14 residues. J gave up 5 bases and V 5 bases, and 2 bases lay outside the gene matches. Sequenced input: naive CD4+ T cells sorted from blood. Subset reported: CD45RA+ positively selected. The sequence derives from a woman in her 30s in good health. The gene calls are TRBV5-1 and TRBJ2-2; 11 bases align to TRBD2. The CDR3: CASSTSGSTGELFF. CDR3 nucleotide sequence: TGCGCCAGCAGTACTAGCGGGAGTACCGGGGAGCTGTTTTTT.